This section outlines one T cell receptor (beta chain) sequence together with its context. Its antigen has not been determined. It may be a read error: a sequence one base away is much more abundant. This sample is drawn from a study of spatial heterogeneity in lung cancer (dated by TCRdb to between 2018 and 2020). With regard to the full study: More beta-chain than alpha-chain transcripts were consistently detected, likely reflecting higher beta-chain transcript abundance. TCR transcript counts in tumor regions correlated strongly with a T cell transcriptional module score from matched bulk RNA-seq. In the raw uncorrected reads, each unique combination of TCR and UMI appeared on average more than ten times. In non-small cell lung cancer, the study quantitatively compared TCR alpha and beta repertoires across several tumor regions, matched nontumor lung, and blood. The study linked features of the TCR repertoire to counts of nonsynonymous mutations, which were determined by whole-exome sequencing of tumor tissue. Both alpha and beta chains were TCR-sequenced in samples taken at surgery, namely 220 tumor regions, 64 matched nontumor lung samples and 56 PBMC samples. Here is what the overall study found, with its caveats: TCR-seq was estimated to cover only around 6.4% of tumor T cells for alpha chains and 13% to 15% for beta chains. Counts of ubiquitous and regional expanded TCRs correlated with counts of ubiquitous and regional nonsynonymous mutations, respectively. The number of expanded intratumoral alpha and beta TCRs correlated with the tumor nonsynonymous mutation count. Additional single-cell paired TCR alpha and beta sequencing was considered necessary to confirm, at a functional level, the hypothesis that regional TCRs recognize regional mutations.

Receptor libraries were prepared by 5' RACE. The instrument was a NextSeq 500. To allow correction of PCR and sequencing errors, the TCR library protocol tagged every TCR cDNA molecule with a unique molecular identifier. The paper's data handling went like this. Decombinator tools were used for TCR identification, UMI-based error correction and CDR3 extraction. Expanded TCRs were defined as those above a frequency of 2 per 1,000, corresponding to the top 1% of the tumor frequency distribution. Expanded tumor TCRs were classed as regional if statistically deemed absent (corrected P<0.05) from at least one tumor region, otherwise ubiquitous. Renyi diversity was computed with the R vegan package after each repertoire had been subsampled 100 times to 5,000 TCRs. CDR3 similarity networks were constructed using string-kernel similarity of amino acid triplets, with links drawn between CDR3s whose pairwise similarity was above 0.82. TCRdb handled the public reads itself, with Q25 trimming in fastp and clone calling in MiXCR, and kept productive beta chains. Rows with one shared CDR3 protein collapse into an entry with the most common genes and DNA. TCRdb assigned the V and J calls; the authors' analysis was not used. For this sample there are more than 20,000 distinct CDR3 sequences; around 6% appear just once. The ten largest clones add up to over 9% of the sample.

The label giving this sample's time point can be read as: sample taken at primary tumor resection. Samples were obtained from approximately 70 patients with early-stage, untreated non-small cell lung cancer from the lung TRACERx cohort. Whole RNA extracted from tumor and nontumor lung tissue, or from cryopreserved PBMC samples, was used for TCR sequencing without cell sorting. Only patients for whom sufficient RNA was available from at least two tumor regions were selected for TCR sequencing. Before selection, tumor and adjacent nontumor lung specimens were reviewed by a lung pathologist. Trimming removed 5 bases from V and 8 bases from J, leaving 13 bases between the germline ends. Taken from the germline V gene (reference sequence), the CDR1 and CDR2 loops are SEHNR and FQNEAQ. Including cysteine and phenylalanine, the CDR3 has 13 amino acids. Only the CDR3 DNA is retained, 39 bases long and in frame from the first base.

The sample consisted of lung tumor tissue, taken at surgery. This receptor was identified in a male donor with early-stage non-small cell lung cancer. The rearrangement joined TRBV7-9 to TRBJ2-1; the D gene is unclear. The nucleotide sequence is TGTGCCAGCAGCGCTAGTCATACAGATGAGCAGTTCTTC. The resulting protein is CASSASHTDEQFF. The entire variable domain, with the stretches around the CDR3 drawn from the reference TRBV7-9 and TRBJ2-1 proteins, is DTGVSQNPRHKITKRGQNVTFRCDPISEHNRLYWYRQTLGQGPEFLTYFQNEAQLEKSRLLSDRFSAERPKGSFSTLEIQRTEQGDSAMYLCASSASHTDEQFFGPGTRLTVL.